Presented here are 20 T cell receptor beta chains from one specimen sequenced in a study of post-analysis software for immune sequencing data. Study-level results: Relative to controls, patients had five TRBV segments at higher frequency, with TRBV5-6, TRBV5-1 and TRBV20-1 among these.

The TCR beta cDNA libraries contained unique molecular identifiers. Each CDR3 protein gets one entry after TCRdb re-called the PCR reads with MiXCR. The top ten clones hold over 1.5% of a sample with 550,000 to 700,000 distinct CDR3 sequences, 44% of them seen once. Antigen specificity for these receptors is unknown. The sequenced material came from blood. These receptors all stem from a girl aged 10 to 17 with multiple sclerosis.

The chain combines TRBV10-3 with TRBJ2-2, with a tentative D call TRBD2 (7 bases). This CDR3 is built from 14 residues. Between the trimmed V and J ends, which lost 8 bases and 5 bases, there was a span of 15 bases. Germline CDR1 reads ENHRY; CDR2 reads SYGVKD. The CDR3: CAILEGGATGELFF. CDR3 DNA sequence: TGTGCCATCCTCGAAGGGGGGGCGACCGGGGAGCTGTTTTTT.

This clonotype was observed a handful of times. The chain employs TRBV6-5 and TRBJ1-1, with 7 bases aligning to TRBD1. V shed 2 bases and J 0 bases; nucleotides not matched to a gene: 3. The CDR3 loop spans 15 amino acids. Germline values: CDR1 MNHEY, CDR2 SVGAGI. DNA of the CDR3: TGTGCCAGCAGTTACGCGGGACAGATGAACACTGAAGCTTTCTTT. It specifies CASSYAGQMNTEAFF.

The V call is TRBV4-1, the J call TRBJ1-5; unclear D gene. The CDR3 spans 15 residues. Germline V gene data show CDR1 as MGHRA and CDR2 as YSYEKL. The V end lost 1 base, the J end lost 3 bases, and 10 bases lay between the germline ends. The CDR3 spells CASSQVGGFNQPQHF. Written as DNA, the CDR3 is TGCGCCAGCAGCCAAGTAGGAGGGTTCAATCAGCCCCAGCATTTT.

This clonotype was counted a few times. The CDR3 DNA reads as TGTGCCACCAGCCCAACTGGGGAGACCCAGTACTTC. As protein: CATSPTGETQYF. The gene calls are TRBV15 and TRBJ2-5; D is undetermined. CDR3 length: 12 residues. CDR1 is LNHNV, CDR2 YYDKDF, per germline (reference sequence). V lost 5 bases and J lost 5, with 9 bases in between.

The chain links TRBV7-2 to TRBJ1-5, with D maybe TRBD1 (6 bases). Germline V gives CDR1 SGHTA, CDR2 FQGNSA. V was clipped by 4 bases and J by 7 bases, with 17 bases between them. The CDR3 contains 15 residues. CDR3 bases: TGTGCCAGCAGCTCGCAAATGGGCAGGGGCCAGCCCCAGCATTTT. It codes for CASSSQMGRGQPQHF.

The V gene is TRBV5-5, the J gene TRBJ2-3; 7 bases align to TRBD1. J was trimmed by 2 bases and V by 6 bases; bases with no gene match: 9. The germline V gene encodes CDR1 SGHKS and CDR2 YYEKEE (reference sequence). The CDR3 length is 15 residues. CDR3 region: CASTSIQGVTDTQYF. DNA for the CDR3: TGTGCCAGCACCTCCATCCAGGGGGTCACAGATACGCAGTATTTT.

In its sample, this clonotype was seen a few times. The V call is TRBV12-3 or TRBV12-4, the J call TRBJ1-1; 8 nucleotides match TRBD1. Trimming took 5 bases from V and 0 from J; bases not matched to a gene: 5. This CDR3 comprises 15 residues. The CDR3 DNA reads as TGTGCCAGCAGTCGACAGGGGTTCATGAACACTGAAGCTTTCTTT. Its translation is CASSRQGFMNTEAFF.

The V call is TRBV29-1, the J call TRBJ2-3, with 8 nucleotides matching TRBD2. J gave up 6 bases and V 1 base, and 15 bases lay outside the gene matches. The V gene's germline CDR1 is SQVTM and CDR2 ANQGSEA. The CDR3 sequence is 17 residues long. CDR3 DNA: TGCAGCGTTGAAGCCTTTCAGAGGACTAGCTCCCTGGATACGCAGTATTTT. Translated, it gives CSVEAFQRTSSLDTQYF.

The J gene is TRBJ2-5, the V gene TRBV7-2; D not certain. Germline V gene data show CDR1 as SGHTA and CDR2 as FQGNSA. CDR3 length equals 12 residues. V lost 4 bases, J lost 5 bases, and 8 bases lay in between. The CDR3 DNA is TGTGCCAGCAGCTCACAATTGGAGACCCAGTACTTC. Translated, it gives CASSSQLETQYF. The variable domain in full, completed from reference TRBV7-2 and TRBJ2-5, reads GAGVSQSPSNKVTEKGKDVELRCDPISGHTALYWYRQSLGQGLEFLIYFQGNSAPDKSGLPSDRFSAERTGGSVSTLTIQRTQQEDSAVYLCASSSQLETQYFGPGTRLLVL.

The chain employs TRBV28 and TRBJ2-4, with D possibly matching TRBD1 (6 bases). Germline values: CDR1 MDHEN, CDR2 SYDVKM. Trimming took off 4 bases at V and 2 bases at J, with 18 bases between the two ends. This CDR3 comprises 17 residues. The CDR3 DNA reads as TGTGCCAGCAGTTCCTTTGTCTACCAGGGGACCAAAAACATTCAGTACTTC. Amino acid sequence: CASSSFVYQGTKNIQYF.

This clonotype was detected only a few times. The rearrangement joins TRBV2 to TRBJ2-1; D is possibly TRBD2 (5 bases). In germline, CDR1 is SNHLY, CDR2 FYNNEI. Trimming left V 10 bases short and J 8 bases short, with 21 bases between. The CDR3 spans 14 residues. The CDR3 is CATSPGNLRHEQFF. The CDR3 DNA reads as TGTGCCACCTCACCCGGGAATCTGCGTCATGAGCAGTTCTTC.

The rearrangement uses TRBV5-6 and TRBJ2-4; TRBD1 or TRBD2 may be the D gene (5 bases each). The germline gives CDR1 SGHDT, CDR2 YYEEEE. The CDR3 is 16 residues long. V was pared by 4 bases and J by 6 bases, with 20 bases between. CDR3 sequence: CASSTRGAGDLNIQYF. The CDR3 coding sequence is TGTGCCAGCAGCACCCGAGGGGCTGGCGATTTAAACATTCAGTACTTC.

The CDR3 region has the DNA TGTGCCAGTTCGGGACAGCAGCAAGAGACCCAGTACTTC. Encoded protein: CASSGQQQETQYF. This chain uses TRBV6-6 with TRBJ2-5, with 7 bases that match TRBD1. CDR3 length equals 13 residues. With V trimmed by 9 bases and J by 2 bases, 6 bases remained unmatched. Looked up from germline, CDR1 is MNHNY and CDR2 is SVGAGI (reference sequence).

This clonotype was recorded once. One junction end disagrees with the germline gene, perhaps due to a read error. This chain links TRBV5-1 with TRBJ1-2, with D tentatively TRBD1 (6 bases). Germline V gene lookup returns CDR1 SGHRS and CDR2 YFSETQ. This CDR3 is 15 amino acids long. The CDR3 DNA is TGCGCCAGCAGCTTACAGGGTAGGGATAACTATGGCCACACCTTC. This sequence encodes CASSLQGRDNYGHTF.

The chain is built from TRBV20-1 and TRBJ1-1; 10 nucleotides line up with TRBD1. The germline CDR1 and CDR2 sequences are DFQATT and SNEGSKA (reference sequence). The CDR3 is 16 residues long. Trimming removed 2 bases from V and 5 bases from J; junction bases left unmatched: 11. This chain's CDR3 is CSARRTRRQGATEAFF. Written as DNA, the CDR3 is TGCAGTGCTAGACGAACCCGTCGACAGGGGGCGACTGAAGCTTTCTTT.

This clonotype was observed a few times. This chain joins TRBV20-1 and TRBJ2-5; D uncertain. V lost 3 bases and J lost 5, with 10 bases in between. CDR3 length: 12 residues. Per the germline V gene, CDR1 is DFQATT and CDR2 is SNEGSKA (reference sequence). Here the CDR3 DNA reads TGCAGTGCTAGGGAATCGGTGGAGACCCAGTACTTC. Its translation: CSARESVETQYF.

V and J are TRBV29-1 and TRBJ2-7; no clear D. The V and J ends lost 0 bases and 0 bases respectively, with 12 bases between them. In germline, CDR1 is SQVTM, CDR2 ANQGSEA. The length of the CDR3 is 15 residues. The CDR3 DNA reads TGCAGCGTTGAAGATCCCGACAAAAGCTCCTACGAGCAGTACTTC. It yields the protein CSVEDPDKSSYEQYF.

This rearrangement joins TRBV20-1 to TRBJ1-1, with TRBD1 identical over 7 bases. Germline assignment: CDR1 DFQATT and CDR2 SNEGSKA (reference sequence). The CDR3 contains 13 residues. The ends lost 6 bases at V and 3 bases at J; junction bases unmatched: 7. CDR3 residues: CSAPGQSYTEAFF. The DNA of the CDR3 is TGCAGTGCCCCGGGACAGAGTTACACTGAAGCTTTCTTT.

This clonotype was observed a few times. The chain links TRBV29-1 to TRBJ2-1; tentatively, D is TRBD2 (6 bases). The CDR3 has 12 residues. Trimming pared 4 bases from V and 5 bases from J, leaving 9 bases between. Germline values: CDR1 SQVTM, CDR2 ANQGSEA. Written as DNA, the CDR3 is TGCAGCGTTGGGAGGGTTGACAATGAGCAGTTCTTC. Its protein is CSVGRVDNEQFF.

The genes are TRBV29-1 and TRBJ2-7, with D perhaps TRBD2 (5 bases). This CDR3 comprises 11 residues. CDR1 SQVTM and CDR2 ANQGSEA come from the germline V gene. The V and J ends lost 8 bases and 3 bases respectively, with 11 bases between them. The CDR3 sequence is CSSGDGYEQYF. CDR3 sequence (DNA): TGCAGCTCCGGGGATGGCTACGAGCAGTACTTC.